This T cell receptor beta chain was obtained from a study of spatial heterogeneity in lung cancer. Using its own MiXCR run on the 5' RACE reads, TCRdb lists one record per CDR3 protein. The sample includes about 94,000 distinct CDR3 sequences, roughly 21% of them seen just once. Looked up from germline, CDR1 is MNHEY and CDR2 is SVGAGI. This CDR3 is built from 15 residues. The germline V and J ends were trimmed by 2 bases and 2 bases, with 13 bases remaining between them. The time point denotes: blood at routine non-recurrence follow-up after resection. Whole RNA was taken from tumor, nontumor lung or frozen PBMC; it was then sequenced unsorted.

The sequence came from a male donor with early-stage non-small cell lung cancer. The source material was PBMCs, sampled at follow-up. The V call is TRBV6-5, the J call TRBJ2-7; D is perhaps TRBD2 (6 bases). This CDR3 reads CASSYRGTATYEQYF. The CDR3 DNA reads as TGTGCCAGCAGTTACCGCGGGACTGCTACCTACGAGCAGTACTTC.